These 25 T cell receptor beta chains were sequenced from one sample in a study of blood T cell repertoires in COVID-19. Sequenced by immunoSEQ multiplex PCR; TCRdb stores in-frame clones only, minus some. Of 200,000 to 250,000 clones in the sample, 88% were seen once. Source material: PBMCs or T cells enriched from blood (not recorded which). These receptors all stem from a woman in her twenties or thirties who had been exposed to COVID-19.

The rearrangement joins TRBV9 to TRBJ1-2; possible D gene TRBD1, 6 bases. The length of the CDR3 is 14 residues. V was trimmed by 0 bases and J by 4 bases, leaving 10 bases between them. Germline V gene lookup returns CDR1 SGDLS and CDR2 YYNGEE. The CDR3: CASSVDNRAYGYTF. Here the CDR3 DNA reads TGTGCCAGCAGCGTAGATAACAGGGCCTATGGCTACACCTTC.

This rearrangement joins TRBV27 to TRBJ2-1; TRBD2 matches 10 bases. The J segment lost 3 bases and the V segment lost 5 bases, leaving 4 bases of the junction unmatched. The CDR3 runs to 15 residues. Germline loops: CDR1 MNHEY, CDR2 SMNVEV (reference sequence). CDR3 DNA: TGTGCCAGCAGTCACACTAGCGGGATCTACAATGAGCAGTTCTTC. Its translation: CASSHTSGIYNEQFF.

The DNA for the CDR3 is TGTGCCAGCAGCGGACGACTAGCGGGAGGGCCCACGGAGACCCAGTACTTC. Its translation: CASSGRLAGGPTETQYF. The V gene is TRBV11-2, the J gene TRBJ2-5, with TRBD2 matching over 14 bases. The CDR3 spans 17 residues. Germline V gene sequence: CDR1 SGHAT, CDR2 FQNNGV. The J segment lost 5 bases and the V segment lost 5 bases, leaving 10 bases of the junction unmatched.

The V gene is TRBV9, the J gene TRBJ1-1; D is unresolved. This CDR3 has 15 amino acids. V was clipped by 2 bases and J by 0 bases, with 11 bases between them. From germline, CDR1 is SGDLS and CDR2 YYNGEE. CDR3 bases: TGTGCCAGCAGCGTCCTGGACTCTATGAACACTGAAGCTTTCTTT. Translating gives CASSVLDSMNTEAFF.

The chain joins TRBV6-2 or TRBV6-3 to TRBJ2-7; 7 bases are shared with TRBD1. This CDR3 has 13 residues. Per the germline V gene, CDR1 is MNHEY and CDR2 is SVGEGT. The ends lost 6 bases at V and 2 bases at J; junction bases unmatched: 4. CDR3 in DNA: TGTGCCAGCAGCCGGGACAGTGCCTACGAGCAGTACTTC. This gives the protein CASSRDSAYEQYF.

The rearrangement links TRBV27 to TRBJ2-7, with 7 bases matching TRBD1. The CDR3 has 14 residues. The germline CDR1 and CDR2 sequences are MNHEY and SMNVEV (reference sequence). V shed 6 bases and J 3 bases; nucleotides not matched to a gene: 8. The CDR3 is CASRTGTAFYEQYF. For the CDR3, the DNA is TGTGCCAGCAGAACCGGGACAGCCTTCTACGAGCAGTACTTC.

V is TRBV10-3 and J is TRBJ2-7; TRBD1 aligns across 8 bases. The J segment lost 2 bases and the V segment lost 4 bases, leaving 4 bases of the junction unmatched. The CDR3 runs to 14 residues. The germline V gene encodes CDR1 ENHRY and CDR2 SYGVKD. The CDR3 here is CAISVRQGPYEQYF. Written as DNA, the CDR3 is TGTGCCATCAGTGTTAGACAGGGGCCCTACGAGCAGTACTTC.

This clone came up many times. The V call is TRBV7-2, the J call TRBJ2-7, with D unclear. V shed 1 base and J shed 2 bases, with 12 bases lying between them. In germline, CDR1 is SGHTA, CDR2 FQGNSA. CDR3 length equals 15 residues. The CDR3 DNA follows: TGTGCCAGCAGCTTAGTTAGAGGTTTTGCCTACGAGCAGTACTTC. This codes for CASSLVRGFAYEQYF.

The V gene is TRBV11-3, the J gene TRBJ2-7, with 8 bases aligning to TRBD1. The CDR3 runs 14 residues. Germline values: CDR1 SGHNT, CDR2 YENEEA. Trimming took 4 bases from V and 6 from J; bases not matched to a gene: 8. CDR3 nucleotides: TGTGCCAGCAGCTCCGGGACAGGTTATGGCGAGCAGTACTTC. It yields the protein CASSSGTGYGEQYF.

This chain links TRBV28 with TRBJ2-1; 16 bases line up with TRBD2. The trim removed 7 bases at V and 7 bases at J, leaving 13 bases unmatched. Germline CDR1 MDHEN, CDR2 SYDVKM. The CDR3 is 18 amino acids. The CDR3 sequence: CASTKKRGLAGGWNEQFF. The CDR3, as DNA: TGTGCCAGCACCAAAAAGCGGGGACTAGCGGGAGGGTGGAATGAGCAGTTCTTC.

The CDR3 sequence: CASSDRLAGTDTQYF. The CDR3 DNA is TGTGCCAGCAGTGACCGACTAGCGGGCACAGATACGCAGTATTTT. The chain combines TRBV9 with TRBJ2-3; 9 nucleotides align to TRBD2. CDR3 length equals 15 residues. V was clipped by 5 bases and J by 1 base; unmatched bases: 5. Germline assignment: CDR1 SGDLS and CDR2 YYNGEE. Using reference TRBV9 and TRBJ2-3 for the parts outside the CDR3, the full variable domain is DSGVTQTPKHLITATGQRVTLRCSPRSGDLSVYWYQQSLDQGLQFLIQYYNGEERAKGNILERFSAQQFPDLHSELNLSSLELGDSALYFCASSDRLAGTDTQYFGPGTRLTVL.

The chain is built from TRBV28 and TRBJ2-1; 7 positions agree with TRBD2. Germline V gene lookup returns CDR1 MDHEN and CDR2 SYDVKM. This CDR3 comprises 19 residues. J was trimmed by 9 bases and V by 1 base; bases with no gene match: 21. The CDR3 coding sequence is TGTGCCAGCAGTTTATACGGGGGGTCGGTTAGCTCAATCCCCGGTGAGCAGTTCTTC. Amino acid sequence: CASSLYGGSVSSIPGEQFF.

The chain is built from TRBV7-9 and TRBJ2-1, with TRBD1 identical over 10 bases. The V and J ends lost 6 bases and 7 bases, in that order; junction bases with no gene match: 6. There are 14 residues in the CDR3. Germline V gene lookup returns CDR1 SEHNR and CDR2 FQNEAQ (reference sequence). The CDR3 reads CASSSGTGANEQFF. DNA for the CDR3: TGTGCCAGCAGTTCCGGGACAGGGGCTAATGAGCAGTTCTTC.

This clone was observed a single time. The chain uses TRBV3-1 (or the pseudogene TRBV3-2) and TRBJ2-4; TRBD2 might be the D (5 bases). Trimming took off 3 bases at V and 0 bases at J, with 24 bases between the two ends. The CDR3 spans 20 residues. Germline-derived CDR1 and CDR2 are LGHDT and YNNKEL (reference sequence). The CDR3 sequence: CASSQDSSNALVLAKNIQYF. In nucleotides, the CDR3 is TGTGCCAGCAGCCAGGACTCGAGCAATGCGCTAGTTTTAGCCAAAAACATTCAGTACTTC.

This clone has only one observation. The gene calls are TRBV19 and TRBJ2-1; D unresolved. Trimming removed 5 bases at V and 2 bases at J, with 4 bases between. CDR1 is LNHDA and CDR2 is SQIVND in the germline V gene (reference sequence). The CDR3 runs to 12 residues. The CDR3 region is CASSPTYNEQFF. In nucleotides, the CDR3 is TGTGCCAGTAGTCCCACCTACAATGAGCAGTTCTTC.

The sample holds a few counts of this clone. The genes are TRBV20-1 and TRBJ2-4; D ambiguous. Germline CDR1 is DFQATT and CDR2 is SNEGSKA (reference sequence). Trimming took off 3 bases at V and 6 bases at J, with 12 bases between the two ends. CDR3 length: 13 residues. DNA for the CDR3: TGCAGTGCTAGTTTGGCTGATGGAAACATTCAGTACTTC. The encoded protein is CSASLADGNIQYF.

The rearrangement links TRBV5-4 to TRBJ2-1, with a tentative D call TRBD2 (5 bases). Germline V gene sequence: CDR1 SGHNT, CDR2 YYREEE (reference sequence). CDR3 length equals 12 residues. The ends were cut back, 4 bases at V and 10 bases at J, with 12 bases in the middle. CDR3 nucleotide sequence: TGTGCCAGCAGCATACTAGAGACCGAGCAGTTCTTC. Translated, it gives CASSILETEQFF.

The chain links TRBV4-2 to TRBJ1-5; no firm D call. Per germline, CDR1 LGHNA and CDR2 YNFKEQ. This CDR3 is built from 15 residues. The V and J ends lost 0 bases and 4 bases respectively, with 10 bases between them. The CDR3 DNA follows: TGTGCCAGCAGCCAAGAATGGACGGGAAATCAGCCCCAGCATTTT. Translated: CASSQEWTGNQPQHF.

Worth noting for this clone: The junction differs from germline at one of its ends, possibly a read error. V is TRBV7-7 and J is TRBJ2-3; possible D gene TRBD1, 5 bases. From germline, CDR1 is SSHAT and CDR2 FNYEAQ (reference sequence). This CDR3 has 16 amino acids. DNA of the CDR3: TGTGCTAGCAGCTTAGGGGCAGACACAAACACAGATACGCAGTATTTT. It is translated as CASSLGADTNTDTQYF.

A single count supports this clone. One junction end disagrees with the germline gene, perhaps due to a read error. The rearrangement links TRBV7-8 to TRBJ1-1; D is perhaps TRBD1 (6 bases). This CDR3 region has 15 residues. Germline-derived CDR1 and CDR2 are SGHVS and FQNEAQ. The CDR3 here is CASSLEAGVNTEAFF. In DNA form, the CDR3 reads TGTGCCAGCAGTTTAGAAGCAGGGGTGAACACTGAAGCTTTCTTT.

The chain has TRBV6-1 and TRBJ1-1, with D hard to call. The V gene's germline CDR1 is MNHNS and CDR2 SASEGT. V lost 2 bases to trimming and J lost 7 bases, with 8 bases between them. The CDR3 totals 12 residues. CDR3 in DNA: TGTGCCAGCAGTGAAAAGGAGGTTGAAGCTTTCTTT. It specifies CASSEKEVEAFF.

V is TRBV2 and J is TRBJ1-2, with D possibly TRBD1 on 5 matching bases. The CDR3 is 13 amino acids. Germline V gene lookup returns CDR1 SNHLY and CDR2 FYNNEI. Trimming cost V 0 bases and J 7 bases, with 9 bases left between them. CDR3: CASSEARGIGYTF. The CDR3 DNA reads TGTGCCAGCAGTGAAGCGCGGGGGATTGGCTACACCTTC.

The count of this clone is one. V usage is TRBV9 and J usage is TRBJ2-2; a possible D gene is TRBD2 (5 bases). With 0 bases removed from V and 4 bases from J, the gap between germline ends came to 13 bases. CDR3 length equals 16 residues. Per germline, CDR1 SGDLS and CDR2 YYNGEE. CDR3 region: CASSVGTRMATGELFF. For the CDR3, the DNA is TGTGCCAGCAGCGTAGGTACTAGAATGGCCACCGGGGAGCTGTTTTTT.

V is TRBV10-2 and J is TRBJ2-3, with D uncertain. V lost 8 bases and J 5 bases, leaving 11 bases between the germline ends. From germline, CDR1 is WSHSY and CDR2 SAAADI. The CDR3 has 12 residues. The CDR3 DNA is TGCGCCAGCTCCCCGGAGTTAGATACGCAGTATTTT. It is translated as CASSPELDTQYF.

The chain recombines TRBV27 with TRBJ1-2; possible D gene TRBD1, 5 bases. The ends were cut back, 2 bases at V and 8 bases at J, with 12 bases in the middle. The CDR3 runs 13 residues. Germline CDR1 reads MNHEY; CDR2 reads SMNVEV (reference sequence). The CDR3 is CASSLTGAYGYTF. CDR3 nucleotides: TGTGCCAGCAGTTTAACTGGGGCCTACGGCTACACCTTC.